Below are 24 T cell receptor beta chains sequenced from a single sample in a study of T cells expressing NK-cell markers (dated by TCRdb to about 2020). Libraries were built with 5' RACE. For sequencing, an Illumina HiSeq 2000 was employed. TCRdb reprocessed the reads into one record per CDR3 protein sequence, lacking DNA. This sample's table carries 250,000 to 300,000 distinct CDR3 sequences. The ten largest clones capture around 4% of the sample. The sample was blood T cells: a sorted CD56 or NKG2C T cell subset, CD4+ or CD8+ T cells, or bulk PBMC T cells (not recorded which). These receptors all stem from a woman aged 18-69 years in good health.

The chain uses TRBV6-5 and TRBJ1-2; TCRdb's D call of TRBD1 is untestable without DNA. Germline CDR1 and CDR2: MNHEY and SVGAGI. This CDR3 is built from 15 residues. The CDR3 loop is CASSYFLGQGRGYTF.

This rearrangement joins TRBV19 to TRBJ1-1; the TCRdb D gene call, TRBD1, has no DNA to confirm it. Germline CDR1 LNHDA, CDR2 SQIVND (reference sequence). The CDR3 is 16 residues long. CDR3 loop: CASRKPGQGERTEAFF.

V gene TRBV14 combines with J gene TRBJ1-4. The germline gives CDR1 SGHDN, CDR2 FVKESK. The CDR3 runs 16 residues. The chain's CDR3 is CASSQDGGISTEKLFF.

The chain has TRBV20-1 and TRBJ2-7; the TRBD1 assignment by TCRdb is unverifiable without DNA. CDR3 length equals 15 residues. Per the germline V gene, CDR1 is DFQATT and CDR2 is SNEGSKA (reference sequence). The CDR3 is CSARAGDPDKEEQYF.

The chain couples TRBV7-2 to TRBJ2-3. CDR3 length equals 13 residues. Per germline, CDR1 SGHTA and CDR2 FQGNSA. The CDR3 sequence is CASSLFAPDTQYF.

This chain connects TRBV20-1 to TRBJ2-3; TCRdb lists TRBD2, though no DNA is available to test this call. Germline lookup yields CDR1 DFQATT and CDR2 SNEGSKA (reference sequence). This CDR3 region has 15 residues. The CDR3 here is CSARIPGTKPDTQYF.

The chain recombines TRBV11-2 with TRBJ2-5; lacking DNA, the TRBD1 call made by TCRdb goes unchecked. Germline loops: CDR1 SGHAT, CDR2 FQNNGV. The CDR3 is 16 amino acids. The CDR3 protein is CASSLDPGRWGETQYF.

The V and J genes are TRBV11-2 and TRBJ2-1; TCRdb's D call, TRBD2, is unchecked because there is no DNA. The V gene's germline CDR1 is SGHAT and CDR2 FQNNGV. CDR3 length: 17 amino acids. The CDR3 spells CASSLSSGGVYYNEQFF.

The chain employs TRBV5-1 and TRBJ1-2. The CDR3 has 14 amino acids. Germline loops: CDR1 SGHRS, CDR2 YFSETQ. The chain's CDR3 is CASSVQGYSYGYTF.

The rearrangement joins TRBV18 to TRBJ2-5; TCRdb's assignment of TRBD1 cannot be checked, as there is no DNA. The germline gives CDR1 KGHSH, CDR2 LQKENI. The length of the CDR3 is 13 residues. The CDR3 loop is CASANRGGETQYF.

The rearrangement joins TRBV6-5 to TRBJ1-2; lacking DNA, the TRBD1 call made by TCRdb goes unchecked. Germline values: CDR1 MNHEY, CDR2 SVGAGI. This CDR3 is 11 amino acids long. The CDR3 sequence: CASSPGDGYTF.

This chain connects TRBV12-5 to TRBJ1-6; the D call of TRBD1 rests on TCRdb alone, since no DNA is present to check it. Germline V gene sequence: CDR1 LGHNT, CDR2 FRNRAP. This CDR3 comprises 16 residues. The CDR3 spells CASGLFTGTDNSPLHF.

The J gene is TRBJ2-3, the V gene TRBV11-3. Germline V gene sequence: CDR1 SGHNT, CDR2 YENEEA. This CDR3 region has 15 residues. The chain's CDR3 is CASSSKGLSTDTQYF.

The rearrangement uses TRBV20-1 and TRBJ1-5. The germline CDR1 and CDR2 sequences are DFQATT and SNEGSKA (reference sequence). There are 16 residues in the CDR3. The CDR3 sequence: CSARDATDNSNQPQHF.

The genes are TRBV5-4 and TRBJ2-1; TCRdb's D gene call, TRBD1, goes unchecked for lack of DNA. The CDR3 loop spans 15 amino acids. Germline loops: CDR1 SGHNT, CDR2 YYREEE (reference sequence). This CDR3 is CASSLPGGGYNEQFF.

The genes are TRBV7-2 and TRBJ2-1; TCRdb gives TRBD2 as the D gene, but with no DNA this cannot be confirmed. Germline V gives CDR1 SGHTA, CDR2 FQGNSA. This CDR3 is built from 15 residues. CDR3 protein: CASRLTVLVYNEQFF.

This chain uses TRBV14 with TRBJ2-2; the TCRdb D gene call, TRBD2, has no DNA to confirm it. This CDR3 is 16 amino acids long. Germline CDR1 and CDR2: SGHDN and FVKESK. CDR3 sequence reads: CASSHGGLMRTGELFF.

This chain connects TRBV5-1 to TRBJ2-1; the TCRdb D gene call, TRBD1, has no DNA to confirm it. Germline CDR1 is SGHRS and CDR2 is YFSETQ. This CDR3 is 12 amino acids long. The CDR3 sequence: CASSPGRDEQFF.

The chain links TRBV9 to TRBJ2-6. Germline values: CDR1 SGDLS, CDR2 YYNGEE. CDR3 size: 15 residues. The CDR3 region is CASSPEYSGANVLTF.

The chain links TRBV24-1 to TRBJ2-3; TCRdb lists TRBD1, though no DNA is available to test this call. CDR3 length: 16 residues. The germline V gene has CDR1 KGHDR and CDR2 SFDVKD. CDR3 in amino acids: CATSDPGQGTTDTQYF.

J is TRBJ1-1 and V is TRBV18. The CDR3 length is 14 residues. CDR1 KGHSH and CDR2 LQKENI come from the germline V gene. The CDR3 sequence: CASSPRTQTVEAFF.

The chain links TRBV7-8 to TRBJ2-2. Germline values: CDR1 SGHVS, CDR2 FQNEAQ. The CDR3 loop spans 13 amino acids. The CDR3 sequence: CASSFSGAGELFF.

This chain joins TRBV29-1 and TRBJ2-3; the D call of TRBD2 rests on TCRdb alone, since no DNA is present to check it. The CDR3 covers 16 residues. Looked up from germline, CDR1 is SQVTM and CDR2 is ANQGSEA. The CDR3 sequence is CSVDPRWSGKGDTQYF.

V is TRBV20-1 and J is TRBJ1-3. CDR3 length: 13 amino acids. Germline V gives CDR1 DFQATT, CDR2 SNEGSKA (reference sequence). CDR3 sequence reads: CSAQGGGLNTIYF.